One and the same sample provided the 10 T cell receptor beta chains below, sequenced in a study of cytotoxic CD8 clonotypes in ibrutinib-treated CLL. Sequencing was performed with immunoSEQ multiplex PCR; in TCRdb, only in-frame clones are kept and a portion is missing. The table records roughly 30,000 clones, 75% to 80% of them present only once. Sample: PBMCs, taken after 36 months of ibrutinib treatment. Every receptor here comes from a human donor with chronic lymphocytic leukemia.

The CDR3 DNA follows: TGTGCCAGCAGCTTAGGTGCAACTGGGGCCAACGTCCTGACTTTC. Translated, it gives CASSLGATGANVLTF. The V and J genes are TRBV7-9 and TRBJ2-6, with no clear D. The CDR3 has 15 residues. From germline, CDR1 is SEHNR and CDR2 FQNEAQ (reference sequence). Trimming removed 1 base at V and 2 bases at J, with 6 bases between.

This chain uses TRBV2 with TRBJ2-7; D might be TRBD1 (5 bases). Trimming took off 7 bases at V and 1 base at J, with 8 bases between the two ends. The CDR3 is 12 residues long. The germline V gene encodes CDR1 SNHLY and CDR2 FYNNEI. CDR3 amino acids: CASTAGSYEQYF. The DNA for the CDR3 is TGTGCCAGCACCGCAGGGTCCTACGAGCAGTACTTC.

The J gene is TRBJ1-5, the V gene TRBV18; 8 bases match TRBD1. The germline gives CDR1 KGHSH, CDR2 LQKENI. V was clipped by 2 bases and J by 1 base; unmatched bases: 4. The CDR3 is 16 amino acids. CDR3: CASSPRQGSSNQPQHF. The CDR3 nucleotides are TGTGCCAGCTCACCAAGACAGGGGTCCAGCAATCAGCCCCAGCATTTT.

The chain is built from TRBV15 and TRBJ1-5; D is possibly TRBD1 (5 bases). The CDR3 is made up of 13 amino acids. Looked up from germline, CDR1 is LNHNV and CDR2 is YYDKDF (reference sequence). The ends were cut back, 5 bases at V and 4 bases at J, with 9 bases in the middle. DNA of the CDR3: TGTGCCACCAGCTCCGGGGGGAATCAGCCCCAGCATTTT. Encoded protein: CATSSGGNQPQHF. Full variable domain (missing parts from reference TRBV15 and TRBJ1-5): DAMVIQNPRYQVTQFGKPVTLSCSQTLNHNVMYWYQQKSSQAPKLLFHYYDKDFNNEADTPDNFQSRRPNTSFCFLDIRSPGLGDTAMYLCATSSGGNQPQHFGDGTRLSIL.

The chain recombines TRBV6-6 with TRBJ1-4, with 8 nucleotides matching TRBD1. The CDR3 extends over 14 amino acids. Germline CDR1 reads MNHNY; CDR2 reads SVGAGI (reference sequence). The V and J ends lost 6 bases and 3 bases, in that order; junction bases with no gene match: 3. The CDR3 protein is CASRDRGSNEKLFF. DNA for the CDR3: TGTGCCAGCAGAGACAGGGGATCTAATGAAAAACTGTTTTTT.

The chain uses TRBV7-9 and TRBJ1-1, with D uncertain. This CDR3 spans 12 amino acids. Germline V gives CDR1 SEHNR, CDR2 FQNEAQ (reference sequence). Trimming pared 3 bases from V and 3 bases from J, leaving 5 bases between. The CDR3 protein is CASSFVDTEAFF. The CDR3, as DNA: TGTGCCAGCAGCTTTGTAGACACTGAAGCTTTCTTT. The full variable domain, completed using reference TRBV7-9 and TRBJ1-1, is DTGVSQNPRHKITKRGQNVTFRCDPISEHNRLYWYRQTLGQGPEFLTYFQNEAQLEKSRLLSDRFSAERPKGSFSTLEIQRTEQGDSAMYLCASSFVDTEAFFGQGTRLTVV.

This clone appeared once. This chain links TRBV5-1 with TRBJ2-7; no clear D gene. Looked up from germline, CDR1 is SGHRS and CDR2 is YFSETQ. The V gene lost 3 bases and the J gene lost 0 bases, with 13 bases spanning the gap. The CDR3 has 15 amino acids. The CDR3 sequence is CASSSLIGNSYEQYF. The CDR3 region has the DNA TGCGCCAGCAGCTCACTAATAGGGAACTCCTACGAGCAGTACTTC.

This rearrangement joins TRBV13 to TRBJ1-2; possible D gene TRBD1, 5 bases. Germline V gene data show CDR1 as PRHDT and CDR2 as FYEKMQ (reference sequence). The length of the CDR3 is 16 residues. Between the trimmed V and J ends, which lost 5 bases and 4 bases, there was a span of 20 bases. The chain's CDR3 is CASSPGINAPTYGYTF. CDR3 sequence (DNA): TGTGCCAGCAGCCCAGGGATAAACGCTCCTACCTATGGCTACACCTTC.

This clone came up a few times. The genes are TRBV12-5 and TRBJ1-3, with D hard to call. Germline V gene sequence: CDR1 LGHNT, CDR2 FRNRAP. The CDR3 has 13 residues. Trimming removed 3 bases from V and 7 bases from J, with 10 bases in between. The CDR3 spells CASGLNGGNTIYF. DNA for the CDR3: TGTGCTAGTGGTTTAAACGGAGGGAACACCATATATTTT.

This clone was detected once. V is TRBV19 and J is TRBJ2-2; the D is unclear. The CDR3 spans 12 residues. V was cut by 11 bases and J by 7 bases, with 14 bases left in between. Per germline, CDR1 LNHDA and CDR2 SQIVND (reference sequence). The CDR3 region is CAVEVPLGELFF. The CDR3 nucleotides are TGTGCCGTTGAGGTCCCCCTCGGGGAGCTGTTTTTT.